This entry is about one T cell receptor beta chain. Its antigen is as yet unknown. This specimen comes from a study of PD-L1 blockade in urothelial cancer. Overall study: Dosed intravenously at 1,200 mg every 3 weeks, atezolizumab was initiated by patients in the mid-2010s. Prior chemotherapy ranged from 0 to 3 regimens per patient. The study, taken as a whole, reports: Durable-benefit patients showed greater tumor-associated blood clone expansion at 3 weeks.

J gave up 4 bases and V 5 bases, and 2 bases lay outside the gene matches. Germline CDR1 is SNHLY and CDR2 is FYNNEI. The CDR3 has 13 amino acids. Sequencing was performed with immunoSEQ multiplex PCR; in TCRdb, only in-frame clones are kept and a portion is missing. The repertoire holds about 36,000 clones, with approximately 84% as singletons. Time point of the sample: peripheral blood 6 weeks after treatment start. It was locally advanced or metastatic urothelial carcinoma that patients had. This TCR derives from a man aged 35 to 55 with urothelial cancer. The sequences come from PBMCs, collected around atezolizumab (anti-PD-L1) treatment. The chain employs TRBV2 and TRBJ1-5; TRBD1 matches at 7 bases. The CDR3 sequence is CASSPDRNQPQHF. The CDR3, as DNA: TGTGCCAGCAGTCCGGACAGGAATCAGCCCCAGCATTTT.